This T cell receptor beta chain stems from a study of cytomegalovirus exposure and HLA in healthy donors. Overall study context: The same platform as the roughly 630 first-cohort repertoires was used for the 120 validation repertoires, a later analysis reported. Overall study results and limits: The investigators catalogued 150 to 200 TCR beta chains as cytomegalovirus-associated.

Germline V lookup: CDR1 SNHLY, CDR2 FYNNEI. V lost 4 bases and J lost 2, with 6 bases in between. CDR3 length: 14 residues. The protocol was immunoSEQ multiplex PCR, while the TCRdb copy is restricted to in-frame clones and leaves out a portion. Among approximately 110,000 clones, about 93% were seen once, and the ten largest hold 1% to 1.5%. This clone has only one observation. Its antigen is not identified. The genes are TRBV2 and TRBJ2-6; D is possibly TRBD1 (5 bases). Specimen: PBMCs. The origin of this receptor is a woman aged 18-29 years in good health and CMV-seronegative. The CDR3 region has the DNA TGTGCCAGCAGTGTGACAGCTGGGGCCAACGTCCTGACTTTC. As protein: CASSVTAGANVLTF. Based on the CDR3 plus reference TRBV2 and TRBJ2-6, the full variable domain is EPEVTQTPSHQVTQMGQEVILRCVPISNHLYFYWYRQILGQKVEFLVSFYNNEISEKSEIFDDQFSVERPDGSNFTLKIRSTKLEDSAMYFCASSVTAGANVLTFGAGSRLTVL.